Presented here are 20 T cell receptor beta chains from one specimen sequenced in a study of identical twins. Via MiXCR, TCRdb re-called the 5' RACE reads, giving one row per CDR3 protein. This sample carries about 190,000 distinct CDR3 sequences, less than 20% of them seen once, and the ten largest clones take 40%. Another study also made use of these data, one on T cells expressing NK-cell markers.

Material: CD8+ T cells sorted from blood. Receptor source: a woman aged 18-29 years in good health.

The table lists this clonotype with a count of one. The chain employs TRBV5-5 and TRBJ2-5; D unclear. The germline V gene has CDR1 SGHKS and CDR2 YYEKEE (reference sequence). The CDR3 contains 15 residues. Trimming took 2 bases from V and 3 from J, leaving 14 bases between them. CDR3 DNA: TGTGCCAGCAGCTTCGAGTCGCACAGAGAAGAGACCCAGTACTTC. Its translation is CASSFESHREETQYF.

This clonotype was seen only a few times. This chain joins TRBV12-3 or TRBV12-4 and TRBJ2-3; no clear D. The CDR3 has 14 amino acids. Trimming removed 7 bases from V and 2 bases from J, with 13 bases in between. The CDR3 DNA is TGTGCCAGCACCTCAGGCGGATCCACAGATACGCAGTATTTT. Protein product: CASTSGGSTDTQYF.

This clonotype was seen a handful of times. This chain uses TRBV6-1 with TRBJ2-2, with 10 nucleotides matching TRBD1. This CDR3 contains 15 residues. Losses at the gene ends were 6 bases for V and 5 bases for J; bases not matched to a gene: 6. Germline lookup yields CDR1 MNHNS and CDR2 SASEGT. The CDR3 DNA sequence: TGTGCCAGCAGAGAGGGACAGGGGAAGACCGGGGAGCTGTTTTTT. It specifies CASREGQGKTGELFF.

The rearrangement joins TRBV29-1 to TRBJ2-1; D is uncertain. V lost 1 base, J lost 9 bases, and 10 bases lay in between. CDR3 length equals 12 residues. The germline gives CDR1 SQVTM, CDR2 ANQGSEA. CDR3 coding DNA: TGCAGCGTTGAAGGGAGACGGGCTGAGCAGTTCTTC. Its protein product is CSVEGRRAEQFF.

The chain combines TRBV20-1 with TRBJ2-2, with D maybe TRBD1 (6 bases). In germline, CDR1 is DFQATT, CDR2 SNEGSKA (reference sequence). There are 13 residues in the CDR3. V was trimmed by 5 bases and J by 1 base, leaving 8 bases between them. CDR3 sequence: CSAWDKNTGELFF. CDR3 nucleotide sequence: TGCAGTGCTTGGGACAAGAACACCGGGGAGCTGTTTTTT.

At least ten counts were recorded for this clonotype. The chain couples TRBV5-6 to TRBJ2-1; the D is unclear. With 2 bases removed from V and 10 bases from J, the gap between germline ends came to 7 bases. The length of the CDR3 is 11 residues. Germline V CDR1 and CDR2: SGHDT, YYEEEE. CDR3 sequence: CASSLGREQFF. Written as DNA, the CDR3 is TGTGCCAGCAGCTTAGGACGGGAGCAGTTCTTC.

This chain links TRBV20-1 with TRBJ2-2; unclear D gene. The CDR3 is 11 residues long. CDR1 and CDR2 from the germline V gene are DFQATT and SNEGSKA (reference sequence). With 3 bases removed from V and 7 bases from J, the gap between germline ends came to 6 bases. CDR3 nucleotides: TGCAGTGCTAGCGGCCACGGGGAGCTGTTTTTT. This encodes CSASGHGELFF.

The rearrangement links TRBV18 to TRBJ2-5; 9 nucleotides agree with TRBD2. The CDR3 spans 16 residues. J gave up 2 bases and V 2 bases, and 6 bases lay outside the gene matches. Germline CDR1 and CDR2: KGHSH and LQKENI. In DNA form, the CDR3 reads TGTGCCAGCTCACCAGCTACTAGCGGGCCACAAGAGACCCAGTACTTC. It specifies CASSPATSGPQETQYF.

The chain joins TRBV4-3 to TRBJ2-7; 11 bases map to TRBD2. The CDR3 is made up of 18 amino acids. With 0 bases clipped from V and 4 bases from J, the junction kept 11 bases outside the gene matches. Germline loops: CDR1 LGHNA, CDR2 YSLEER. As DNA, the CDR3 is TGCGCCAGCAGCCAAGACACTAGCGGGAGAGACGTAGGGTACGAGCAGTACTTC. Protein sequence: CASSQDTSGRDVGYEQYF.

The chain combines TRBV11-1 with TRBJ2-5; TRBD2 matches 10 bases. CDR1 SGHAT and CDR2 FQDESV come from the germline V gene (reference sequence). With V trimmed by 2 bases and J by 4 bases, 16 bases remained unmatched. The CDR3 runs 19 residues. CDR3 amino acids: CASSLPSGSSGGASETQYF. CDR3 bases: TGTGCCAGCAGCTTACCCTCGGGGTCTAGCGGGGGAGCATCAGAGACCCAGTACTTC.

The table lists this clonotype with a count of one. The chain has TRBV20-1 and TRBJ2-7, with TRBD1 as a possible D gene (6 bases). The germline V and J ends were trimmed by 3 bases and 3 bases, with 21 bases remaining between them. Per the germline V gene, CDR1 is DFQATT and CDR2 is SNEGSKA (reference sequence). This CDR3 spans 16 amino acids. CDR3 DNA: TGCAGTGCTAGTGTCCACCAGGGGACGATGTACTACGAGCAGTACTTC. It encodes CSASVHQGTMYYEQYF.

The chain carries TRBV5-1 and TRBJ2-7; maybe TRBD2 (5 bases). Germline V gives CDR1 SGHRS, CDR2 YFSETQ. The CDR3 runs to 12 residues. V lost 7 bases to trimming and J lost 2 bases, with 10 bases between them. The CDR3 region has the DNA TGCGCCAGCCGCCGGGAACCCTACGAGCAGTACTTC. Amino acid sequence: CASRREPYEQYF.

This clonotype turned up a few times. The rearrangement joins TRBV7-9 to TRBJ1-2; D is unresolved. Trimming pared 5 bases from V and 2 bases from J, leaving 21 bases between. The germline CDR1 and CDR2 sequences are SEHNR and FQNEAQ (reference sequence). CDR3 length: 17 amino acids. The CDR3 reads CASSPEMWPGLNYGYTF. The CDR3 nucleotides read TGTGCCAGCAGCCCCGAGATGTGGCCGGGTTTGAACTATGGCTACACCTTC.

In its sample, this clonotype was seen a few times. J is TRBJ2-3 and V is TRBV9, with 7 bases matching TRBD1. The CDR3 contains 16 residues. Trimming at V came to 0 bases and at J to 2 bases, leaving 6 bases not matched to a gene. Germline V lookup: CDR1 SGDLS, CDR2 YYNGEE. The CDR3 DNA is TGTGCCAGCAGCGTAGAGGGGGCGCCCAACACAGATACGCAGTATTTT. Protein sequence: CASSVEGAPNTDTQYF.

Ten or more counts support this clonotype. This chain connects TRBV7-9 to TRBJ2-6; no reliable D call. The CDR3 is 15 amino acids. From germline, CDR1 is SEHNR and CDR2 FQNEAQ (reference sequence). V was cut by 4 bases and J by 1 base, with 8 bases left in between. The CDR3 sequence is CASSSSPSGANVLTF. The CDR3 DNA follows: TGTGCCAGCAGCTCCTCCCCTTCTGGGGCCAACGTCCTGACTTTC.

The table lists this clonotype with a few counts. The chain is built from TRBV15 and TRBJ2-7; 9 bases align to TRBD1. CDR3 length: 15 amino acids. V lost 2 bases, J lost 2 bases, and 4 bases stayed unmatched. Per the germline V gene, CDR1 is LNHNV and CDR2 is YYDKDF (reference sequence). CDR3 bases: TGTGCCACCAGCAGACCGGGACAGGGTACCTACGAGCAGTACTTC. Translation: CATSRPGQGTYEQYF. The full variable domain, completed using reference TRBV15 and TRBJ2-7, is DAMVIQNPRYQVTQFGKPVTLSCSQTLNHNVMYWYQQKSSQAPKLLFHYYDKDFNNEADTPDNFQSRRPNTSFCFLDIRSPGLGDTAMYLCATSRPGQGTYEQYFGPGTRLTVT.

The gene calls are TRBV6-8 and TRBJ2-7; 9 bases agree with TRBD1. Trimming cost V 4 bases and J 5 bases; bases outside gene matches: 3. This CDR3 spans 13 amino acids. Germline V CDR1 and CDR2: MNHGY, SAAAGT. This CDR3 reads CASSSDRGDEQYF. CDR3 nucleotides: TGTGCCAGCAGTTCGGACAGGGGAGACGAGCAGTACTTC.

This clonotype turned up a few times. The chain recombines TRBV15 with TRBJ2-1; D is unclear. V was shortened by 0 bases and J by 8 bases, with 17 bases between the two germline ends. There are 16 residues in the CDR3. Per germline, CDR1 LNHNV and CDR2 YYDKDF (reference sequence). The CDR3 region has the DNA TGTGCCACCAGCAGAGAGAGACCCCTGGGTTGGCATGAGCAGTTCTTC. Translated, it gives CATSRERPLGWHEQFF.

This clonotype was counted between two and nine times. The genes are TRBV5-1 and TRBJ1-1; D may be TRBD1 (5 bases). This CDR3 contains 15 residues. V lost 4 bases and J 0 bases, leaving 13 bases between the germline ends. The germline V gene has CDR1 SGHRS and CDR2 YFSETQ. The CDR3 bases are TGCGCCAGCAGCGCTGGGGGACGGATGAACACTGAAGCTTTCTTT. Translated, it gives CASSAGGRMNTEAFF.

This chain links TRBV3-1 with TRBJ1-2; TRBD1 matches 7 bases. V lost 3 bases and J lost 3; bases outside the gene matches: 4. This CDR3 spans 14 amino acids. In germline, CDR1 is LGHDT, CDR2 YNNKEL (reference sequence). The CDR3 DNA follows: TGTGCCAGCAGCCAGCCCGGGACAGACTATGGCTACACCTTC. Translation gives CASSQPGTDYGYTF. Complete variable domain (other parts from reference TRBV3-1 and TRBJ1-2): DTAVSQTPKYLVTQMGNDKSIKCEQNLGHDTMYWYKQDSKKFLKIMFSYNNKELIINETVPNRFSPKSPDKAHLNLHINSLELGDSAVYFCASSQPGTDYGYTFGSGTRLTVV.